A selection of T cell receptor beta chains follows, all from one sample in a study of cytomegalovirus exposure and HLA in healthy donors. Here immunoSEQ multiplex PCR was the method, and the copy in TCRdb shows in-frame clones only, minus some. The table records some 190,000 clones, 85% of them present only once. Sequencing was performed on PBMCs. These receptors were collected from a boy aged 2 to 10 in good health and CMV-seronegative. The CDR3 runs from the conserved cysteine through the conserved F or W. Fields, in order: J gene, V gene, D gene, clone size, CDR3 DNA, CDR3 protein. A D gene is named only where the DNA matches it firmly. Size is omitted from some rows. Given values are once, few, many or a class for expanded clones.

>TRBJ2-1|TRBV10-1|NA|NA
TGCGCCAGCAGTGGTTGGCAGGGGTTGGGTGAGCAGTTCTTC
CASSGWQGLGEQFF
>TRBJ2-5|TRBV19|NA|NA
TGTGCCAGTAGATCCCCATCTCGGCCGGGAGAGACCCAGTACTTC
CASRSPSRPGETQYF
>TRBJ2-2|TRBV6-6|TRBD1|NA
TGTGCCAGCAGTCCGAGACAGGGTTCGAACACCGGGGAGCTGTTTTTT
CASSPRQGSNTGELFF
>TRBJ2-7|TRBV7-2|NA|NA
TGTGCCAGCAGCTCCAGACAGCTTCCCGGAGAGCAGTACTTC
CASSSRQLPGEQYF
>TRBJ2-6|TRBV6-1|NA|few
TGTGCCAGCACCGAGGGGGGGGCCGGGGCCAACGTCCTGACTTTC
CASTEGGAGANVLTF
>TRBJ1-2|TRBV10-3|TRBD1|NA
TGTGCCATCAGTGGGACAGGAGAATACTCTAACTATGGCTACACCTTC
CAISGTGEYSNYGYTF
>TRBJ1-5|TRBV7-8|NA|NA
TGTGCCAGCAGCGGGCCCTATAGCAATCAGCCCCAGCATTTT
CASSGPYSNQPQHF
>TRBJ2-3|TRBV27|TRBD1|NA
TGTGCCAGCAGTTTCCTCGGGACAGGGGGTCTTACAGATACGCAGTATTTT
CASSFLGTGGLTDTQYF
>TRBJ2-7|TRBV7-9|TRBD1|NA
TGTGCCAGCAGCCCCGCCGGTGCGGGTGGGGGACAGTTCTACGAGCAGTACTTC
CASSPAGAGGGQFYEQYF
>TRBJ1-5|TRBV15|TRBD1|NA
TGTGCCACCAGCAGAGCAAGCACAGGGGATAGGCAGCCCCAGCATTTT
CATSRASTGDRQPQHF
>TRBJ2-7|TRBV7-3|TRBD2|NA
TGTGCCAGCTCCGAAGCGGGGGACCACGAGCAGTACTTC
CASSEAGDHEQYF
>TRBJ1-5|TRBV7-9|TRBD1|NA
TGTGCCAGCAGCTTAGGGCCTCAGGGGGCGTGGGCTGATCAGCCCCAGCATTTT
CASSLGPQGAWADQPQHF
>TRBJ2-1|TRBV6-1|TRBD1|NA
TGTGCCAGCAGTGTACAGGGGCCGTACAATGAGCAGTTCTTC
CASSVQGPYNEQFF
>TRBJ1-5|TRBV7-9|NA|NA
TGTTCCAGCAGCTTGCGCGAGCAGCCCCAGCATTTT
CSSSLREQPQHF
>TRBJ2-7|TRBV10-3|TRBD1|NA
TGTGCCATCAGCACCTTGAGGTTGACAGGGGGGACCTACGAGCAGTACTTC
CAISTLRLTGGTYEQYF
>TRBJ2-5|TRBV6-1|NA|NA
TGTGCCAGCAGTACGGGACTCGCGCGTGAGACCCAGTACTTC
CASSTGLARETQYF
>TRBJ1-5|TRBV28|NA|NA
TGTGCCAGCAGTTCCCCCCGGACAGTAATCAATCAGCCCCAGCATTTT
CASSSPRTVINQPQHF
>TRBJ1-2|TRBV29-1|NA|NA
TGCAGCGTTGATCTGGGGCGGAACTATGGCTACACCTTC
CSVDLGRNYGYTF
>TRBJ2-2|TRBV5-1|NA|NA
TGCGCCAGCAGCAGAGATTATACCGGGGAGCTGTTTTTT
CASSRDYTGELFF
>TRBJ2-3|TRBV5-1|NA|NA
TGCGCCAGCAGCTTGGGCGGCGGCACAGATACGCAGTATTTT
CASSLGGGTDTQYF
>TRBJ1-6|TRBV7-9|TRBD1|NA
TGTGCCAGCAGCTTAGCAGGGACAGAGTTTAATTCACCCCTCCACTTT
CASSLAGTEFNSPLHF
>TRBJ2-1|TRBV27|TRBD1|few
TGTGCCAGCAGTTTTGGACAGGGGACCTACAATGAGCAGTTCTTC
CASSFGQGTYNEQFF
>TRBJ1-1|TRBV5-5|TRBD1|few
TGTGCCAGCAGCCCGAGGACAGGGTATTTGGACACTGAAGCTTTCTTT
CASSPRTGYLDTEAFF
>TRBJ1-2|TRBV2|TRBD1|NA
TGTGCCAGCAGTCAACAGGGGGCGGCTAACTATGGCTACACCTTC
CASSQQGAANYGYTF
>TRBJ1-2|TRBV28|NA|NA
TGTGCCAGCAGTTCGGGAGTGAGTGGCTACACCTTC
CASSSGVSGYTF
>TRBJ1-3|TRBV6-5|NA|NA
TGTGCCAGCAGGATCACAGCGGACTCTGGAAACACCATATATTTT
CASRITADSGNTIYF